The T cell receptor beta chain under discussion was sequenced for a study of cytomegalovirus exposure and HLA in healthy donors. Study summary: Within the Caucasian-associated ancestry cluster were around 81% of the roughly 400 genotyped donors.

The study ran its PCR with 60 Vbeta and 13 Jbeta primers. Produced via immunoSEQ multiplex PCR; TCRdb's table is partial and in-frame only. The table lists approximately 100,000 clones, 76% of them singletons, with around 4% in the top ten. Whole-study results and caveats: Productive status was seen about 87% or about 30% of the time for most TCR beta V segments in an earlier analysis. Many donors carried some public TCRs, although rarity characterized most TCR sequences. Reportedly, HLA-A and HLA-B alleles of most subjects were accurately predicted from TCR beta.

Remarks on this clone: The antigen is unknown.

The sequencing input was PBMCs. The clonotype originates from a man aged 40-49 years in good health and CMV-seronegative.

The CDR3 nucleotides read TGCGCCAGCGGGCCCAGCGGGGGGCCTATTGATACGCAGTATTTT. Encoded protein: CASGPSGGPIDTQYF. The chain employs TRBV5-1 and TRBJ2-3; 9 nucleotides agree with TRBD2. The V segment lost 7 bases and the J segment 6 bases; nucleotides outside the gene matches: 12. Germline lookup yields CDR1 SGHRS and CDR2 YFSETQ. The CDR3 consists of 15 residues.